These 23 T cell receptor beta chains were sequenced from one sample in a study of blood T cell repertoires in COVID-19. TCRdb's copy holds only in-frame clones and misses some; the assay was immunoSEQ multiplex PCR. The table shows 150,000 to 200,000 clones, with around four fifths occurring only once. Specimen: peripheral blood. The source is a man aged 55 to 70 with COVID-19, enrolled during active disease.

This CDR3 reads CAWSEAGTTNEKLFF. The DNA for the CDR3 is TGTGCCTGGAGTGAAGCAGGGACAACTAATGAAAAACTGTTTTTT. The V and J genes are TRBV30 and TRBJ1-4; possibly TRBD1 for D (5 bases). Trimming left V 1 base short and J 0 bases short, with 9 bases between. CDR3 length: 15 amino acids. CDR1 GTSNPN and CDR2 SVGIG come from the germline V gene (reference sequence).

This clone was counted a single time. CDR3 in amino acids: CASSKLAGAYEQYF. The CDR3 DNA is TGTGCCAGCAGCAAACTAGCGGGGGCCTACGAGCAGTACTTC. The chain employs TRBV7-9 and TRBJ2-7; 11 positions match TRBD2. The germline V gene encodes CDR1 SEHNR and CDR2 FQNEAQ (reference sequence). Trimming at V came to 5 bases and at J to 2 bases, leaving 2 bases not matched to a gene. CDR3 length equals 14 residues.

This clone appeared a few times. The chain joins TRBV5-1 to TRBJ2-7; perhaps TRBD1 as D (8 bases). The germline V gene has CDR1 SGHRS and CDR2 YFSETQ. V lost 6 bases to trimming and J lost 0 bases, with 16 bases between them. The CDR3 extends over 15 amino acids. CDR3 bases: TGCGCCAGCACCCGGGGGGACAGGCGCTCCTACGAGCAGTACTTC. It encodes CASTRGDRRSYEQYF. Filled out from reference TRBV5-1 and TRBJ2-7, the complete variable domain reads KAGVTQTPRYLIKTRGQQVTLSCSPISGHRSVSWYQQTPGQGLQFLFEYFSETQRNKGNFPGRFSGRQFSNSRSEMNVSTLELGDSALYLCASTRGDRRSYEQYFGPGTRLTVT.

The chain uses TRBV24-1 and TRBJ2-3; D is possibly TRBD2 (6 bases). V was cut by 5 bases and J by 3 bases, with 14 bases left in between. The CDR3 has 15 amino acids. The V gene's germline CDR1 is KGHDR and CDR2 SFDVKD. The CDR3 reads CATSGLRAGTDTQYF. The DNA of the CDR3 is TGTGCCACCAGTGGCCTGCGGGCGGGAACAGATACGCAGTATTTT.

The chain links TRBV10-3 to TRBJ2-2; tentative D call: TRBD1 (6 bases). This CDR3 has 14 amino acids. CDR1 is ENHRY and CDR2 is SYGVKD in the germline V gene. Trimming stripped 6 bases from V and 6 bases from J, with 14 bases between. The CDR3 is CAISTTGKAGELFF. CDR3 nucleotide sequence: TGTGCCATCAGCACTACAGGGAAAGCCGGGGAGCTGTTTTTT.

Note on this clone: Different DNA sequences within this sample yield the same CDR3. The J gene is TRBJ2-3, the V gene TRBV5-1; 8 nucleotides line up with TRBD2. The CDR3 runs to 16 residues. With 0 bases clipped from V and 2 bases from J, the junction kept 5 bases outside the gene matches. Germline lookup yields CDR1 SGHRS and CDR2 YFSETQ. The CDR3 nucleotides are TGCGCCAGCAGCTTGGCCGCGACTAGCGTCACAGATACGCAGTATTTT. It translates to CASSLAATSVTDTQYF. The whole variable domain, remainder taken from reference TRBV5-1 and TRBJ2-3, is KAGVTQTPRYLIKTRGQQVTLSCSPISGHRSVSWYQQTPGQGLQFLFEYFSETQRNKGNFPGRFSGRQFSNSRSEMNVSTLELGDSALYLCASSLAATSVTDTQYFGPGTRLTVL.

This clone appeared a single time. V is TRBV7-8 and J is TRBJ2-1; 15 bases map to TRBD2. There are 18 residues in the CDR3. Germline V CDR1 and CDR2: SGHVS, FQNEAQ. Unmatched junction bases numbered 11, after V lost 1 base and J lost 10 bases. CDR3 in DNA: TGTGCCAGCAGCTTAGAACTAGGACTAGCGGGAGGGCCAAGGGAGCAGTTCTTC. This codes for CASSLELGLAGGPREQFF.

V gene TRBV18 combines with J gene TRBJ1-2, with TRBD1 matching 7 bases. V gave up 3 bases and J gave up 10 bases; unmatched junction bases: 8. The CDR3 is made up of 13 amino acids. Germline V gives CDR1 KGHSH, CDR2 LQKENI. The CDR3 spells CASSPDREGPYTF. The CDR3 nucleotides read TGTGCCAGCTCACCTGACAGGGAAGGACCCTACACCTTC.

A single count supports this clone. The CDR3 here is CASSGGIRTDTQYF. CDR3 bases: TGTGCCAGCAGCGGGGGCATCAGGACAGATACGCAGTATTTT. This rearrangement joins TRBV14 to TRBJ2-3, with D perhaps matching TRBD1 (6 bases). Germline lookup yields CDR1 SGHDN and CDR2 FVKESK. V dropped 5 bases and J dropped 3 bases, with 12 bases sitting between them. This CDR3 comprises 14 residues.

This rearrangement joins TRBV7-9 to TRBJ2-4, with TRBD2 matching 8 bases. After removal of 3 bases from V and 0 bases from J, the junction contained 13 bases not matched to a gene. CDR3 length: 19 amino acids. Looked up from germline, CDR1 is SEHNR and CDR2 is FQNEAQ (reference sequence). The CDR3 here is CASSFWIGLAGLAKNIQYF. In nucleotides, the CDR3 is TGTGCCAGCAGCTTTTGGATTGGGTTAGCGGGGCTAGCCAAAAACATTCAGTACTTC. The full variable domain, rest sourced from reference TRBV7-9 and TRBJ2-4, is DTGVSQNPRHKITKRGQNVTFRCDPISEHNRLYWYRQTLGQGPEFLTYFQNEAQLEKSRLLSDRFSAERPKGSFSTLEIQRTEQGDSAMYLCASSFWIGLAGLAKNIQYFGAGTRLSVL.

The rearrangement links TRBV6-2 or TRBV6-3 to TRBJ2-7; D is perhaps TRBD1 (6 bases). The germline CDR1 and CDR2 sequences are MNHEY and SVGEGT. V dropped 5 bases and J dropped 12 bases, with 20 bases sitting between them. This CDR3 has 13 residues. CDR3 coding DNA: TGTGCCAGCAGTCACTTGGACAGTTCTCTCGGGTACTTC. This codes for CASSHLDSSLGYF.

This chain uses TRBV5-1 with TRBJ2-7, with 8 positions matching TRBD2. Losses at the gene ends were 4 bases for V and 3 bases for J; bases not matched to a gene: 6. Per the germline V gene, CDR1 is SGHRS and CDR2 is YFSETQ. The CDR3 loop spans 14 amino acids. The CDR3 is CASSTTGGNYEQYF. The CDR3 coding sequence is TGCGCCAGCAGCACAACGGGGGGGAACTACGAGCAGTACTTC.

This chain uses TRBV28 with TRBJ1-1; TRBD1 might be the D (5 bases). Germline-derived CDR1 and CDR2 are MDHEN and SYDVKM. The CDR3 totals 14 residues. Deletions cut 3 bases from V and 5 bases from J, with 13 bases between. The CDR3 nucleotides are TGTGCCAGCAGTTTCAATATGGGGGGAACTGAAGCTTTCTTT. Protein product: CASSFNMGGTEAFF.

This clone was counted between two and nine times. The CDR3 here is CASGLHTGGHIPEAFF. CDR3 nucleotides: TGTGCTAGTGGTTTGCACACAGGGGGCCACATCCCTGAAGCTTTCTTT. The chain combines TRBV12-5 with TRBJ1-1; TRBD1 matches at 9 bases. V lost 2 bases and J lost 6; bases outside the gene matches: 10. The CDR3 runs to 16 residues. Per germline, CDR1 LGHNT and CDR2 FRNRAP.

The chain's CDR3 is CASSSSEGVNSPLHF. As DNA, the CDR3 is TGTGCCAGCAGCTCCTCGGAGGGAGTGAATTCACCCCTCCACTTT. This chain uses TRBV7-3 with TRBJ1-6, with D unresolved. The CDR3 runs to 15 residues. The germline V gene encodes CDR1 SGHTA and CDR2 FQGTGA. Deletions cut 4 bases from V and 7 bases from J, with 14 bases between.

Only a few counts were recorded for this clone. The CDR3 loop reads CACRQPSGNTIYF. The CDR3 DNA reads as TGTGCCTGCAGACAGCCCTCTGGAAACACCATATATTTT. The V call is TRBV30, the J call TRBJ1-3, with D tentatively TRBD1 (5 bases). Trimming removed 6 bases at V and 0 bases at J, with 9 bases between. Germline CDR1 and CDR2: GTSNPN and SVGIG (reference sequence). The CDR3 consists of 13 residues.

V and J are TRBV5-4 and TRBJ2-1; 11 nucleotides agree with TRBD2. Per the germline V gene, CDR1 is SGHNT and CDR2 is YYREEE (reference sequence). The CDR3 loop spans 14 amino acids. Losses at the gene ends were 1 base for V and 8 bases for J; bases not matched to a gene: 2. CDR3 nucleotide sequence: TGTGCCAGCAGCTTGACTAGCGGGAGCCATGAGCAGTTCTTC. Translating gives CASSLTSGSHEQFF. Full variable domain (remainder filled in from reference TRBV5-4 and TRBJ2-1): ETGVTQSPTHLIKTRGQQVTLRCSSQSGHNTVSWYQQALGQGPQFIFQYYREEENGRGNFPPRFSGLQFPNYSSELNVNALELDDSALYLCASSLTSGSHEQFFGPGTRLTVL.

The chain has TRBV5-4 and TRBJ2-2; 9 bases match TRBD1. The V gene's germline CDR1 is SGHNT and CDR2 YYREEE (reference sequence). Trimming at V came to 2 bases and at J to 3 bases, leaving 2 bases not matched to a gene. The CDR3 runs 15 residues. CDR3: CASSLQGAYTGELFF. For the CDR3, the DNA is TGTGCCAGCAGCTTACAGGGGGCATACACCGGGGAGCTGTTTTTT. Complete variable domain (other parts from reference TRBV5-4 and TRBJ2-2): ETGVTQSPTHLIKTRGQQVTLRCSSQSGHNTVSWYQQALGQGPQFIFQYYREEENGRGNFPPRFSGLQFPNYSSELNVNALELDDSALYLCASSLQGAYTGELFFGEGSRLTVL.

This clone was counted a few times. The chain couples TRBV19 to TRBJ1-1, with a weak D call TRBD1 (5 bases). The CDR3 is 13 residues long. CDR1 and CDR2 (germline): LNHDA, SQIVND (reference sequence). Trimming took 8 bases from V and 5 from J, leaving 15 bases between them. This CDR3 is CASGPQGGTEAFF. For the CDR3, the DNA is TGTGCCAGTGGCCCCCAGGGAGGTACTGAAGCTTTCTTT.

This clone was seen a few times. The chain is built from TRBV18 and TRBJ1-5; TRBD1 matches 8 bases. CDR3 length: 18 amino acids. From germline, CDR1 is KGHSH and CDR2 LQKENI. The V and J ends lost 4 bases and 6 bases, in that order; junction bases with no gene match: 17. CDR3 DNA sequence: TGTGCCAGCTCACGAGTAGCTCCGACAGGGGTAATGGGTCAGCCCCAGCATTTT. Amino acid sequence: CASSRVAPTGVMGQPQHF.

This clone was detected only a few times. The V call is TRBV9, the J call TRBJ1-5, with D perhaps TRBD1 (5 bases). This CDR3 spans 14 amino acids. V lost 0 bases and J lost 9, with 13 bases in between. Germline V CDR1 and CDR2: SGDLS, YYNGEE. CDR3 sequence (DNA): TGTGCCAGCAGCGTAGGTGGCGTCCAGGGGCCCCAGCATTTT. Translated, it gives CASSVGGVQGPQHF. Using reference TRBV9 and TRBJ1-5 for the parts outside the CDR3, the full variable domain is DSGVTQTPKHLITATGQRVTLRCSPRSGDLSVYWYQQSLDQGLQFLIQYYNGEERAKGNILERFSAQQFPDLHSELNLSSLELGDSALYFCASSVGGVQGPQHFGDGTRLSIL.

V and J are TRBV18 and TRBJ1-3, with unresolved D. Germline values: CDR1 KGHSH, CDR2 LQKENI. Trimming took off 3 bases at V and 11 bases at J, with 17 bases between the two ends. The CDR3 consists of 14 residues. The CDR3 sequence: CASSPTSGESPIYF. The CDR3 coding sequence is TGTGCCAGCTCACCGACATCCGGGGAAAGCCCCATATATTTT.

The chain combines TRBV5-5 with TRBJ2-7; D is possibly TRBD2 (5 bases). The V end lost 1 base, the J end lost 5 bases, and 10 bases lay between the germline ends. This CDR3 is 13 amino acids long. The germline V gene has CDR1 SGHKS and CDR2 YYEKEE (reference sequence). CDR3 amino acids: CASSLKRVHEQYF. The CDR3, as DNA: TGTGCCAGCAGCTTGAAGAGGGTCCACGAGCAGTACTTC.